This passage covers 22 T cell receptor beta chains from one sample sequenced in a study of T cells in Graves' hyperthyroidism and ophthalmopathy (dated by TCRdb to the late 2010s). The library was prepared using multiplex PCR. The data were produced on an Illumina HiSeq 2000. The TCR beta CDR3 regions were amplified from the RNA transcripts. The TCR CDR3 was subjected to a first round of RT-PCR using the HTBI primer set and the Qiagen OneStep RT-PCR kit. TCRdb reworked the public reads: Q25 trimming with fastp, MiXCR clone assembly, productive beta chains retained. Every entry covers one CDR3 protein and lists the most common genes and DNA from its rows. In this sample the table shows around 350,000 distinct CDR3 sequences, 20% to 25% of which occur a single time. The ten top clones hold less than 85% of the sample. Sequencing was done on a sample of blood. The receptors come from a man aged 50 to 59 with Graves' hyperthyroidism.

The sample holds a few counts of this clonotype. In DNA form, the CDR3 reads TGTGCCAGCGGCTCGGGTGGTAATCAGCCCCAGCATTTT. It specifies CASGSGGNQPQHF. The chain combines TRBV6-1 with TRBJ1-5; D is undetermined. CDR1 is MNHNS and CDR2 is SASEGT in the germline V gene. V gave up 8 bases and J gave up 4 bases, with 12 bases separating them. This CDR3 contains 13 residues.

This clonotype was seen a few times. CDR3 sequence (DNA): TGTGCCAGCAGTTACTCGAATGGGGGGTCGGCAATTCAGTACTTC. Translation: CASSYSNGGSAIQYF. The genes are TRBV6-5 and TRBJ2-4; D might be TRBD2 (6 bases). Per the germline V gene, CDR1 is MNHEY and CDR2 is SVGAGI. V dropped 0 bases and J dropped 10 bases, with 16 bases sitting between them. The CDR3 consists of 15 residues.

The chain recombines TRBV12-5 with TRBJ1-2, with a tentative D call TRBD1 (5 bases). The CDR3 extends over 14 amino acids. V lost 5 bases and J 6 bases, leaving 16 bases between the germline ends. The germline gives CDR1 LGHNT, CDR2 FRNRAP. CDR3 region: CASGPGGATHGYTF. The CDR3 DNA sequence: TGTGCTAGTGGTCCCGGCGGGGCAACCCATGGCTACACCTTC.

This clonotype was detected a few times. This rearrangement joins TRBV20-1 to TRBJ2-2; 11 bases match TRBD2. The CDR3 consists of 21 residues. The ends lost 0 bases at V and 0 bases at J; junction bases unmatched: 15. Germline V gene data show CDR1 as DFQATT and CDR2 as SNEGSKA (reference sequence). Here the CDR3 reads CSARDPGLAGPIVANTGELFF. The CDR3 bases are TGCAGTGCTAGAGATCCAGGACTAGCGGGCCCAATAGTCGCGAACACCGGGGAGCTGTTTTTT.

This clonotype was detected only a few times. The CDR3 loop reads CSALISLPIAGGGYNEQFF. In DNA, the CDR3 is TGCAGTGCTCTGATCAGTTTACCTATAGCGGGAGGAGGTTACAATGAGCAGTTCTTC. The genes are TRBV20-1 and TRBJ2-1; 10 bases map to TRBD2. From germline, CDR1 is DFQATT and CDR2 SNEGSKA (reference sequence). CDR3 length equals 19 residues. V gave up 5 bases and J gave up 4 bases; unmatched junction bases: 20.

Concerning this clonotype: The junction and the germline gene differ at one end; a read error may be behind it. The rearrangement joins TRBV28 to TRBJ2-1, with D possibly TRBD2 on 5 matching bases. This CDR3 region has 14 residues. CDR1 is MDHEN and CDR2 is SYDVKM in the germline V gene. CDR3 loop: CASRAQRRYSEQFF. In nucleotides, the CDR3 is TGTGCCAGCAGGGCCCAGCGGAGGTACAGTGAGCAGTTCTTC.

This clonotype was counted a few times. V gene TRBV7-8 combines with J gene TRBJ2-5; TRBD2 is a possible D gene (6 bases). This CDR3 has 16 amino acids. V was trimmed by 3 bases and J by 0 bases, leaving 14 bases between them. CDR1 and CDR2 from the germline V gene are SGHVS and FQNEAQ. CDR3 nucleotide sequence: TGTGCCAGCAGCTTGGCTCCGGGACTTCACCAAGAGACCCAGTACTTC. Translation gives CASSLAPGLHQETQYF.

This clonotype showed up just a few times. The rearrangement joins TRBV20-1 to TRBJ2-3; 15 nucleotides agree with TRBD2. The germline gives CDR1 DFQATT, CDR2 SNEGSKA (reference sequence). The CDR3 runs to 16 residues. V was pared by 5 bases and J by 6 bases, with 9 bases of the junction left unmatched. This chain's CDR3 is CSAGRTSGRGMDTQYF. The CDR3 DNA reads TGCAGTGCTGGCCGGACTAGCGGGAGGGGGATGGATACGCAGTATTTT.

The chain has TRBV29-1 and TRBJ1-5, with TRBD1 matching 7 bases. V shed 4 bases, J shed 6 bases, and the junction held 6 bases outside the gene matches. The CDR3 spans 13 residues. Germline V CDR1 and CDR2: SQVTM, ANQGSEA. In nucleotides, the CDR3 is TGCAGCGTTGGACAGGGTCGCGGTCAGCCCCAGCATTTT. It specifies CSVGQGRGQPQHF.

This rearrangement joins TRBV7-3 to TRBJ2-3; D is uncertain. V lost 5 bases and J 6 bases, leaving 12 bases between the germline ends. Germline assignment: CDR1 SGHTA and CDR2 FQGTGA. The CDR3 loop spans 13 amino acids. As DNA, the CDR3 is TGTGCCAGCAGCGCCAACCCCGGGGATACGCAGTATTTT. Translating gives CASSANPGDTQYF.

The V call is TRBV9, the J call TRBJ2-2; maybe TRBD2 (6 bases). The CDR3 contains 16 residues. Trimming took 6 bases from V and 5 from J, leaving 20 bases between them. Germline V gene sequence: CDR1 SGDLS, CDR2 YYNGEE. CDR3 bases: TGTGCCAGCACCCCTGGGATAGCGGCTAGTACCGGGGAGCTGTTTTTT. Protein sequence: CASTPGIAASTGELFF.

This clonotype was counted at least ten times. The J gene is TRBJ1-1, the V gene TRBV30; D call uncertain. The CDR3 is 13 amino acids. Germline CDR1 is GTSNPN and CDR2 is SVGIG (reference sequence). V lost 4 bases to trimming and J lost 4 bases, with 13 bases between them. CDR3 nucleotide sequence: TGTGCCTGGAATAGGAGAGAGGGCACTGAAGCTTTCTTT. Its translation: CAWNRREGTEAFF.

This clonotype has a count of ten or more. The rearrangement joins TRBV12-3 or TRBV12-4 to TRBJ2-1, with TRBD1 matching over 7 bases. The trim removed 5 bases at V and 11 bases at J, leaving 15 bases unmatched. The CDR3 is 15 residues long. CDR3 bases: TGTGCCAGCAGTGCCCCGGGACAGAGTACAATGAAGCAGTTCTTC. It codes for CASSAPGQSTMKQFF.

This sequence joins TRBV6-1 and TRBJ2-1; 7 bases are shared with TRBD2. CDR1 and CDR2 (germline): MNHNS, SASEGT. The CDR3 contains 13 residues. Unmatched junction bases numbered 4, after V lost 4 bases and J lost 7 bases. The CDR3 is CASSVTSPNEQFF. CDR3 DNA: TGTGCCAGCAGTGTGACTAGCCCGAATGAGCAGTTCTTC.

This clonotype has only a few counts. V is TRBV6-1 and J is TRBJ1-2; 12 bases are a match to TRBD1. V was clipped by 6 bases and J by 4 bases; unmatched bases: 6. The CDR3 has 15 amino acids. The germline V gene has CDR1 MNHNS and CDR2 SASEGT. DNA for the CDR3: TGTGCCAGCAGCGAGGGGACAGGGGGCCCCTATGGCTACACCTTC. The encoded protein is CASSEGTGGPYGYTF.

The chain combines TRBV5-5 with TRBJ2-2, with a weak D call TRBD2 (6 bases). This CDR3 is 14 amino acids long. Germline V gene data show CDR1 as SGHKS and CDR2 as YYEKEE (reference sequence). The V gene lost 5 bases and the J gene lost 7 bases, with 15 bases spanning the gap. CDR3 sequence: CASSFASVVGELFF. The CDR3 region has the DNA TGTGCCAGCAGTTTCGCTAGCGTGGTCGGGGAGCTGTTTTTT.

This clonotype was counted at least ten times. V and J are TRBV7-3 and TRBJ1-1; 7 positions agree with TRBD1. Germline CDR1 and CDR2: SGHTA and FQGTGA. V lost 6 bases and J lost 1; bases outside the gene matches: 8. CDR3 size: 15 residues. CDR3 DNA sequence: TGTGCCAGCAGTAGACAGGGCTTTGAGAACACTGAAGCTTTCTTT. This encodes CASSRQGFENTEAFF.

The chain carries TRBV4-2 and TRBJ1-1, with D perhaps matching TRBD1 (5 bases). Per the germline V gene, CDR1 is LGHNA and CDR2 is YNFKEQ. The V end was cut by 1 base, the J end by 0 bases, with 12 bases between. The CDR3 contains 16 residues. The CDR3 DNA sequence: TGTGCCAGCAGCCAAGGCTGGGGCCAATTGAACACTGAAGCTTTCTTT. Amino acid sequence: CASSQGWGQLNTEAFF.

The chain couples TRBV20-1 to TRBJ2-7; 10 positions match TRBD2. V was pared by 2 bases and J by 2 bases, with 9 bases of the junction left unmatched. This CDR3 is 16 amino acids long. Per the germline V gene, CDR1 is DFQATT and CDR2 is SNEGSKA (reference sequence). Here the CDR3 DNA reads TGCAGTGCTAGAAGGTTGTGGGGACTAGCGCCCTACGAGCAGTACTTC. The encoded protein is CSARRLWGLAPYEQYF.

This clonotype was seen a handful of times. Here the CDR3 reads CASSEDWSPYEQYF. The CDR3 DNA sequence: TGTGCCAGCAGTGAAGACTGGAGTCCCTACGAGCAGTACTTC. The chain uses TRBV7-2 and TRBJ2-7, with D unclear. From germline, CDR1 is SGHTA and CDR2 FQGNSA. CDR3 length: 14 residues. Trimming left V 6 bases short and J 2 bases short, with 14 bases between.

This clonotype was observed a single time. One end of the junction is discordant with germline, which a read error may explain. V is TRBV7-3 and J is TRBJ2-5, with D perhaps assigned TRBD1 or TRBD2 (5 bases each). The CDR3 sequence is 16 residues long. Germline V gene data show CDR1 as SGHTA and CDR2 as FQGTGA. The CDR3 DNA follows: TGCGCCAGCAGCCCAAGCAGGGCCCGGGGCGGGGAGACCCAGTACTTC. Its protein is CASSPSRARGGETQYF. Together with reference TRBV7-3 and TRBJ2-5, the CDR3 gives the full variable domain: GAGVSQTPSNKVTEKGKYVELRCDPISGHTALYWYRQSLGQGPEFLIYFQGTGAADDSGLPNDRFFAVRPEGSVSTLKIQRTERGDSAVYLCASSPSRARGGETQYFGPGTRLLVL.

This chain joins TRBV18 and TRBJ1-1; D is ambiguous. The germline V and J ends were trimmed by 3 bases and 10 bases, with 15 bases remaining between them. Germline CDR1 KGHSH, CDR2 LQKENI. This CDR3 contains 13 residues. CDR3 loop: CASSPDRAKIAFF. The CDR3 nucleotides read TGTGCCAGCTCACCGGACCGGGCCAAGATAGCTTTCTTT.